The following is a T cell receptor beta chain sequence with its context. Its antigen is unknown. These data are taken from a study of CD8 T cells in ankylosing spondylitis. Whole-study results and caveats: Made up of eight highly homologous variants, a TCR beta motif appeared characteristic of ankylosing spondylitis blood. Matched ankylosing spondylitis synovial fluid reportedly contained a significantly enriched population of disease-linked clones. Previous work reported some of these motif variants in the synovial fluid and blood of reactive arthritis.

Generation of TCR beta libraries employed quantitative 5'-RACE incorporating molecular barcodes. TCRdb ran MiXCR on the 5' RACE reads and lists one entry per CDR3 protein. The sample gives a few hundred thousand distinct CDR3 sequences, roughly 18% of which show up once; about a third is in the top ten. This sequence originates from a male donor with ankylosing spondylitis or in good health (not recorded which). The specimen sequenced was blood, either unsorted or a sorted T cell fraction (not recorded which).

CDR3: CASSYTTSGSPHEQYF. CDR3 coding DNA: TGTGCCAGCAGTTACACCACTAGCGGGAGTCCCCACGAGCAGTACTTC. The V gene is TRBV6-5, the J gene TRBJ2-7; the match to TRBD2 covers 11 bases. The CDR3 contains 16 residues. V was pared by 2 bases and J by 5 bases, with 8 bases of the junction left unmatched. Germline V gene lookup returns CDR1 MNHEY and CDR2 SVGAGI.